What follows is one TCR beta chain and its context. These data are taken from a study of control samples from healthy donors and cancer patients. Profiling relied on immunoSEQ multiplex PCR, and the TCRdb table lists in-frame clones only, not all of them. The sample has some 130,000 clones, just under 95% seen once. V was shortened by 7 bases and J by 4 bases, with 19 bases between the two germline ends. CDR1 and CDR2 from the germline V gene are MNHEY and SVGAGI. This CDR3 is 15 amino acids long. This TCR derives from a man aged 18-30 years in good health. V usage is TRBV6-5 and J usage is TRBJ1-2; tentative D call: TRBD1 (6 bases). Sequencing used blood. CDR3 residues: CASTSTQSGAYGYTF. The CDR3 DNA reads as TGTGCCAGCACCTCGACCCAATCGGGGGCCTATGGCTACACCTTC.